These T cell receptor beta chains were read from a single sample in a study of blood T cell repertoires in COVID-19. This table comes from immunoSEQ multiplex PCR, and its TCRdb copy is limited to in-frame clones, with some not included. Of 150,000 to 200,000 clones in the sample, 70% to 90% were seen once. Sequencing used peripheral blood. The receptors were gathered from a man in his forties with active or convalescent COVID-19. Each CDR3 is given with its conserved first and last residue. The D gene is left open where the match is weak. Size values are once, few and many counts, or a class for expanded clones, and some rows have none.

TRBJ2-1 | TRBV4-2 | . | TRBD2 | CASSQDLSGKNNEQFF | TGTGCCAGCAGCCAAGATTTGAGCGGGAAAAACAATGAGCAGTTCTTC
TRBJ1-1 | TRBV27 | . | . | CASSLQGNTEAFF | TGTGCCAGCAGTTTACAGGGGAACACTGAAGCTTTCTTT
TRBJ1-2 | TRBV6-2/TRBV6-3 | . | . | CASSYEANHYGYTF | TGTGCCAGCAGTTACGAGGCCAACCACTATGGCTACACCTTC
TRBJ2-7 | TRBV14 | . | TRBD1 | CASSQTGTGTYEQYF | TGTGCCAGCAGCCAAACCGGGACAGGGACCTACGAGCAGTACTTC
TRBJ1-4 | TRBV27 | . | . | CASFPSGQGHGKLFF | TGTGCCAGCTTCCCGTCGGGCCAGGGTCATGGAAAACTGTTTTTT
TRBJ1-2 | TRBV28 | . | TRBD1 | CASSSHGQGRAVGYTF | TGTGCCAGCAGTTCCCACGGACAGGGGAGGGCGGTTGGCTACACCTTC
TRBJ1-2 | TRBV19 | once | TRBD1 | CASRPDREQTFVYGYTF | TGTGCCAGTAGACCAGACAGGGAGCAAACCTTCGTCTATGGCTACACCTTC
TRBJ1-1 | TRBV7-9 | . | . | CASSTTGNTEAFF | TGTGCCAGCAGCACGACAGGGAACACTGAAGCTTTCTTT
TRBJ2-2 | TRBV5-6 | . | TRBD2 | CASSLLAGMNTGELFF | TGTGCCAGCAGCTTGTTAGCGGGGATGAACACCGGGGAGCTGTTTTTT
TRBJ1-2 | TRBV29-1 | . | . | CSVEGRLTNYGYTF | TGCAGCGTTGAGGGCCGCCTGACTAACTATGGCTACACCTTC
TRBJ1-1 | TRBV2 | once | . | CASSWDTGRNTEAFF | TGTGCCAGCAGTTGGGACACCGGACGGAACACTGAAGCTTTCTTT
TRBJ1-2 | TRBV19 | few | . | CASRPLGGGYTF | TGTGCCAGTAGACCATTGGGGGGAGGCTACACCTTC
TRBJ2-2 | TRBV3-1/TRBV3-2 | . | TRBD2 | CASSQGAGGHTGELFF | TGTGCCAGCAGCCAAGGGGCGGGGGGACACACCGGGGAGCTGTTTTTT
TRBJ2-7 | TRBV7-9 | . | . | CASSLDPLNYEQYF | TGTGCCAGCAGCTTAGACCCACTCAACTACGAGCAGTACTTC
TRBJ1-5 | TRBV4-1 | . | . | CASSQEGGGKDQPQHF | TGCGCCAGCAGCCAAGAAGGGGGAGGGAAGGATCAGCCCCAGCATTTT
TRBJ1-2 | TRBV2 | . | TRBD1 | CASRRDRGKNGYTF | TGTGCCAGCAGGCGAGACAGGGGAAAAAATGGCTACACCTTC
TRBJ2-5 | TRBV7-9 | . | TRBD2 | CATRASGGETQYF | TGTGCCACCAGAGCTAGCGGGGGAGAGACCCAGTACTTC
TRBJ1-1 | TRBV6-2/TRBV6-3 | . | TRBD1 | CASSYPRVRGPPEAFF | TGTGCCAGCAGTTACCCGAGGGTCAGGGGGCCCCCTGAAGCTTTCTTT
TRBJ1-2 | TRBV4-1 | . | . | CASSALSGTKGNGYTF | TGCGCCAGCAGCGCCCTTTCAGGGACAAAGGGGAATGGCTACACCTTC
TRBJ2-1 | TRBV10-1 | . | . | CASSEVPNSYNEQFF | TGCGCCAGCAGTGAGGTTCCCAACTCCTACAATGAGCAGTTCTTC
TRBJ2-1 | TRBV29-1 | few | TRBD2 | CSVETVGGTRLYNEQFF | TGCAGCGTTGAAACTGTGGGGGGGACTAGGCTCTACAATGAGCAGTTCTTC
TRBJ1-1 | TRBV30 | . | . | CAWSGQFNTEAFF | TGTGCCTGGAGTGGACAGTTCAACACTGAAGCTTTCTTT
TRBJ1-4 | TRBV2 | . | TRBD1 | CASSTGQAPTNEKLFF | TGTGCCAGCAGCACGGGACAGGCCCCAACTAATGAAAAACTGTTTTTT
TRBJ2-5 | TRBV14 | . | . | CASRRQGETQYF | TGTGCCAGCAGGCGGCAGGGAGAGACCCAGTACTTC
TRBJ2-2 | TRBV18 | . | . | CASSPGLAPTGELFF | TGTGCCAGCTCACCGGGCCTAGCGCCCACCGGGGAGCTGTTTTTT
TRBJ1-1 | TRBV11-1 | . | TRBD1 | CASSPRDRVTGPEAFF | TGTGCCAGCAGCCCTCGGGACAGGGTAACTGGACCTGAAGCTTTCTTT
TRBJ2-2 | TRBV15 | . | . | CATSRDRVAGELFF | TGTGCCACCAGCAGAGACCGGGTGGCCGGGGAGCTGTTTTTT
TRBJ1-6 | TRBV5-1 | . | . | CASSLEGPHSPLHF | TGCGCCAGCAGCTTGGAGGGGCCCCATTCACCCCTCCACTTT
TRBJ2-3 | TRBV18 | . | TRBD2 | CASSPAAGGTDTQYF | TGTGCCAGCTCACCTGCAGCGGGGGGAACAGATACGCAGTATTTT
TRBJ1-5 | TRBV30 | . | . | CAWSVAGGPQHF | TGTGCCTGGAGTGTTGCCGGGGGGCCCCAGCATTTT
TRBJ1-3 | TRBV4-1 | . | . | CASIPLVREAASGNTIYF | TGCGCCAGCATCCCACTCGTAAGGGAGGCTGCCTCTGGAAACACCATATATTTT
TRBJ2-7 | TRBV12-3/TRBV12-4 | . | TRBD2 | CASSLGLANEQYF | TGTGCCAGCAGTCTCGGACTAGCGAACGAGCAGTACTTC
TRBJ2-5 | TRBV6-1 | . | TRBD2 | CASSAGGQVGGETQYF | TGTGCCAGCAGTGCGGGGGGGCAGGTTGGAGGAGAGACCCAGTACTTC
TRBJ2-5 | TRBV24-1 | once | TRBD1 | CATSEAGQGFQETQYF | TGTGCCACCAGTGAGGCAGGACAGGGGTTCCAAGAGACCCAGTACTTC
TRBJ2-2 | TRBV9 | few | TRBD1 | CASSVKTGGASGELFF | TGTGCCAGCAGCGTTAAGACAGGGGGCGCCTCCGGGGAGCTGTTTTTT
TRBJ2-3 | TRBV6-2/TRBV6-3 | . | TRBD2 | CASSSGGATDTQYF | TGTGCCAGCAGTAGCGGGGGGGCCACAGATACGCAGTATTTT
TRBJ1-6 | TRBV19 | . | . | CASSAVLSSYNSPLHF | TGTGCCAGTTCCGCGGTCTTGAGCTCCTATAATTCACCCCTCCACTTT
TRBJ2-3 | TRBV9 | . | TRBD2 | CASSVEGGGATDTQYF | TGTGCCAGCAGCGTAGAGGGCGGGGGGGCCACAGATACGCAGTATTTT
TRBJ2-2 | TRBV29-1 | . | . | CSVEGQINTGELFF | TGCAGCGTTGAAGGGCAGATTAACACCGGGGAGCTGTTTTTT
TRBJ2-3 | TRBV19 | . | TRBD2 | CASSKTSGGVKDTQYF | TGTGCCAGTAGTAAGACTAGCGGGGGGGTAAAGGATACGCAGTATTTT
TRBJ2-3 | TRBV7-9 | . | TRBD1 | CASSTGQGAGDTQYF | TGTGCCAGCAGCACCGGACAGGGGGCAGGGGATACGCAGTATTTT
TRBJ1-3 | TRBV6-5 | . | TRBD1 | CASTQTGYSGNTIYF | TGTGCCAGCACGCAGACAGGGTACTCTGGAAACACCATATATTTT
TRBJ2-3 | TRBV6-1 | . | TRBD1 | CASSGNFRTGTDTQYF | TGTGCCAGCAGTGGTAACTTCCGGACAGGGACGGATACGCAGTATTTT
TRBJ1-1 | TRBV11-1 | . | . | CASSFRGGTEAFF | TGTGCCAGCAGCTTTCGAGGGGGCACTGAAGCTTTCTTT
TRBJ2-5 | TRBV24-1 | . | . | CATSDPGGPTGGETQYF | TGTGCCACCAGTGATCCCGGGGGTCCTACCGGGGGAGAGACCCAGTACTTC
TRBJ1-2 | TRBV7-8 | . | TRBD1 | CASSLARTGLDYGYTF | TGTGCCAGCAGCTTAGCTCGGACAGGGCTAGACTATGGCTACACCTTC
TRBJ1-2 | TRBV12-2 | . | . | CASRPSGALGVDGYTF | TGTGCAAGTCGCCCCTCGGGAGCCTTGGGAGTCGATGGCTACACCTTC
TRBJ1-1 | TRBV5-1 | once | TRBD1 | CASSPGQGGEEAFF | TGCGCCAGCAGCCCCGGACAGGGCGGCGAAGAAGCTTTCTTT
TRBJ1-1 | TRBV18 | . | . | CASSQGEGTEAFF | TGTGCCAGCTCACAGGGGGAGGGGACTGAAGCTTTCTTT
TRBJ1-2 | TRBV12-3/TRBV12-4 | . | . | CASSFRAGGYTF | TGTGCCAGCAGTTTCAGGGCAGGCGGCTACACCTTC
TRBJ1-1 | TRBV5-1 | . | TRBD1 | CASSVDRGSRTEAFF | TGCGCCAGCAGCGTGGACAGGGGAAGTAGGACTGAAGCTTTCTTT
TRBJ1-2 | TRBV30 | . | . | CAWGPDGYTF | TGTGCCTGGGGGCCGGATGGCTACACCTTC